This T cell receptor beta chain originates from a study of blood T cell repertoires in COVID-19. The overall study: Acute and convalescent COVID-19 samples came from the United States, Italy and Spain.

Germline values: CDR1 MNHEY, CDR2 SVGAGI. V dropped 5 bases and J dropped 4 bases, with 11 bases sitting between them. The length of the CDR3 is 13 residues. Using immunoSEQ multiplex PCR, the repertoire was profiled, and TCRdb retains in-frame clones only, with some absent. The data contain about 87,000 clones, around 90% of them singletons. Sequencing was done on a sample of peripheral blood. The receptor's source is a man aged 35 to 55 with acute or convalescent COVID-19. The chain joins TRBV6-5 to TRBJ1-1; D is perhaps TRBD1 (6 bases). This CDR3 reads CASSLQGGTEAFF. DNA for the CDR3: TGTGCCAGCAGTCTCCAAGGGGGCACTGAAGCTTTCTTT.